These 8 T cell receptor beta chains share one sample of origin, sequenced in a study of cytomegalovirus exposure and HLA in healthy donors. Generated by immunoSEQ multiplex PCR, the TCRdb table keeps only in-frame clones and is missing some. The sample gives roughly 100,000 clones, around 96% of which show up once; roughly 0.82% is in the top ten. The sample taken for sequencing was PBMCs. The receptors shown here come from a woman between 18 and 30 years old in good health and CMV-seronegative.

The chain is built from TRBV7-9 and TRBJ1-1; D possibly corresponds to TRBD1 (6 bases). The CDR3 contains 15 residues. With 7 bases removed from V and 7 bases from J, the gap between germline ends came to 22 bases. Germline V gene lookup returns CDR1 SEHNR and CDR2 FQNEAQ (reference sequence). CDR3 residues: CASTWSRGGVDEAFF. CDR3 DNA sequence: TGTGCCAGCACCTGGTCCCGAGGGGGAGTAGATGAAGCTTTCTTT.

CDR3 sequence (DNA): TGCGCCAGCAGCTTGGCAGGGGGCCGTTCCTACGAGCAGTACTTC. Protein sequence: CASSLAGGRSYEQYF. The rearrangement uses TRBV5-1 and TRBJ2-7, with 8 bases aligning to TRBD1. V trimming: 0 bases; J trimming: 1 base; junction bases outside the gene matches: 3. CDR3 size: 15 residues. Germline V gives CDR1 SGHRS, CDR2 YFSETQ.

The chain carries TRBV9 and TRBJ1-2; 9 bases agree with TRBD1. Germline V gene lookup returns CDR1 SGDLS and CDR2 YYNGEE. The CDR3 covers 14 residues. Germline trimming cut 3 bases from V and 4 bases from J; bases unmatched to any gene: 4. The CDR3 is CASSAGQGIYGYTF. For the CDR3, the DNA is TGTGCCAGCAGCGCTGGACAGGGGATCTATGGCTACACCTTC.

This clone was detected only once. This chain links TRBV11-2 with TRBJ2-2, with D possibly being TRBD1 (5 bases). This CDR3 spans 17 amino acids. CDR1 SGHAT and CDR2 FQNNGV come from the germline V gene. Trimming shortened V by 3 bases and J by 4 bases, and 18 bases separated the two germline ends. CDR3 DNA sequence: TGTGCCAGCAGCTTCCCTCTAGGGGCTTGGGGCACCGGGGAGCTGTTTTTT. It specifies CASSFPLGAWGTGELFF.

This clone was observed a single time. Compared with germline, one end of the junction differs, possibly owing to a read error. V and J are TRBV5-1 and TRBJ2-1; 14 bases are a match to TRBD2. The CDR3 loop spans 16 amino acids. Germline lookup yields CDR1 SGHRS and CDR2 YFSETQ. Written as DNA, the CDR3 is TGCGCCAGCAGATTGGGCGGACTAGCGGGAGGAGATGAGCAGTTCTTC. It yields the protein CASRLGGLAGGDEQFF.

J is TRBJ1-5 and V is TRBV19; the D gene is possibly TRBD1 (6 bases). In germline, CDR1 is LNHDA, CDR2 SQIVND (reference sequence). The V gene lost 5 bases and the J gene lost 4 bases, with 9 bases spanning the gap. The CDR3 loop spans 13 amino acids. CDR3 nucleotide sequence: TGTGCCAGTAGTCGGGACACGAATCAGCCCCAGCATTTT. This sequence encodes CASSRDTNQPQHF. The whole variable domain, filled in from reference TRBV19 and TRBJ1-5, reads DGGITQSPKYLFRKEGQNVTLSCEQNLNHDAMYWYRQDPGQGLRLIYYSQIVNDFQKGDIAEGYSVSREKKESFPLTVTSAQKNPTAFYLCASSRDTNQPQHFGDGTRLSIL.

The chain employs TRBV4-1 and TRBJ2-1; 10 bases are a match to TRBD2. The germline gives CDR1 MGHRA, CDR2 YSYEKL. The CDR3 spans 17 residues. V lost 4 bases, J lost 6 bases, and 12 bases stayed unmatched. Here the CDR3 reads CASSLDELAGLLNEQFF. In nucleotides, the CDR3 is TGCGCCAGCAGCCTAGATGAACTAGCGGGGTTACTCAATGAGCAGTTCTTC.

This chain joins TRBV18 and TRBJ1-1; 8 bases fit TRBD1. V shed 3 bases, J shed 3 bases, and the junction held 6 bases outside the gene matches. Germline loops: CDR1 KGHSH, CDR2 LQKENI. This CDR3 has 15 residues. CDR3 nucleotide sequence: TGTGCCAGCTCACCCCAGGGGGCTCTGGACACTGAAGCTTTCTTT. Residues: CASSPQGALDTEAFF.